The next 15 T cell receptor beta chains were all read from a single sample in a study of blood T cell repertoires in COVID-19. Sequencing was performed with immunoSEQ multiplex PCR; in TCRdb, only in-frame clones are kept and a portion is missing. The top ten hold approximately 15% of the sample, which has about 200,000 clones, roughly 79% seen once. Sequenced: PBMCs or T cells enriched from blood (not recorded which). All receptors derive from a man in his forties or fifties who had recovered from COVID-19.

The V call is TRBV28, the J call TRBJ2-7, with D possibly TRBD2 on 6 matching bases. V dropped 2 bases and J dropped 5 bases, with 16 bases sitting between them. CDR3 length equals 15 residues. Germline V gene data show CDR1 as MDHEN and CDR2 as SYDVKM. CDR3 in amino acids: CASSLGGASGHEQYF. The DNA for the CDR3 is TGTGCCAGCAGTTTAGGAGGGGCGTCCGGCCACGAGCAGTACTTC.

The rearrangement uses TRBV7-3 and TRBJ1-1, with D tentatively TRBD1 (5 bases). Germline V gene sequence: CDR1 SGHTA, CDR2 FQGTGA. V lost 3 bases and J 3 bases, leaving 8 bases between the germline ends. There are 13 residues in the CDR3. The CDR3 loop is CASSFSTDTEAFF. The CDR3 bases are TGTGCCAGCAGCTTTTCGACAGACACTGAAGCTTTCTTT.

This clone was observed once. CDR3 sequence (DNA): TGTGCCAGCAGCCCGACAGTGGGACTCCCCGAGCAGTACTTC. Amino acids: CASSPTVGLPEQYF. The chain carries TRBV9 and TRBJ2-7; D is perhaps TRBD2 (6 bases). Looked up from germline, CDR1 is SGDLS and CDR2 is YYNGEE. The CDR3 has 14 amino acids. V was shortened by 4 bases and J by 6 bases, with 17 bases between the two germline ends.

This sequence joins TRBV15 and TRBJ2-7; 9 nucleotides line up with TRBD2. V shed 5 bases and J 6 bases; nucleotides not matched to a gene: 5. Per germline, CDR1 LNHNV and CDR2 YYDKDF (reference sequence). The CDR3 is 13 amino acids. The CDR3 protein is CATSGPTSGEQYF. In DNA form, the CDR3 reads TGTGCCACCAGCGGTCCGACTAGCGGCGAGCAGTACTTC.

In this sample, this clone turned up a few times. The rearrangement joins TRBV9 to TRBJ2-1; TRBD2 agrees at 8 bases. Looked up from germline, CDR1 is SGDLS and CDR2 is YYNGEE. The CDR3 consists of 17 residues. Trimming took 2 bases from V and 0 from J; bases not matched to a gene: 7. The CDR3 coding sequence is TGTGCCAGCAGCGTCCGGGGGGGCGGGAGCTCCTACAATGAGCAGTTCTTC. This sequence encodes CASSVRGGGSSYNEQFF.

The chain links TRBV7-2 to TRBJ2-5, with D possibly being TRBD2 (6 bases). V was shortened by 5 bases and J by 5 bases, with 15 bases between the two germline ends. CDR3 length: 14 amino acids. CDR1 is SGHTA and CDR2 is FQGNSA in the germline V gene. In DNA form, the CDR3 reads TGTGCCAGCAGCAAACGGTCCCGGGGGGAGACCCAGTACTTC. Residues: CASSKRSRGETQYF.

This clone was seen only a few times. The chain joins TRBV7-3 to TRBJ2-1; 7 nucleotides match TRBD2. The CDR3 totals 15 residues. V lost 3 bases and J lost 7; bases outside the gene matches: 9. From germline, CDR1 is SGHTA and CDR2 FQGTGA. The CDR3 is CASSFGTGGTNEQFF. The CDR3 DNA follows: TGTGCCAGCAGCTTCGGAACGGGAGGTACAAATGAGCAGTTCTTC.

The J gene is TRBJ1-6, the V gene TRBV18; the match to TRBD1 covers 7 bases. The V and J ends lost 2 bases and 8 bases, in that order; junction bases with no gene match: 6. The CDR3 consists of 15 residues. CDR1 is KGHSH, CDR2 LQKENI, per germline. CDR3 DNA sequence: TGTGCCAGCTCACCATGGACAGGCCAAGATTCACCCCTCCACTTT. As protein: CASSPWTGQDSPLHF.

This rearrangement joins TRBV7-9 to TRBJ1-2, with 9 bases fitting TRBD1. Unmatched junction bases numbered 6, after V lost 4 bases and J lost 3 bases. The length of the CDR3 is 15 residues. Germline V gene lookup returns CDR1 SEHNR and CDR2 FQNEAQ (reference sequence). The CDR3 nucleotides are TGTGCCAGCAGCTCGGGACAGGGAGAATACTATGGCTACACCTTC. Translated, it gives CASSSGQGEYYGYTF.

The rearrangement joins TRBV14 to TRBJ1-1; perhaps TRBD1 as D (6 bases). The CDR3 runs to 16 residues. V lost 4 bases to trimming and J lost 4 bases, with 19 bases between them. The germline V gene has CDR1 SGHDN and CDR2 FVKESK. This CDR3 reads CASSPPGRGIGTEAFF. DNA for the CDR3: TGTGCCAGCAGCCCCCCCGGGAGGGGGATAGGCACTGAAGCTTTCTTT.

As regards this clone: Other DNA sequences in this sample translate to the same CDR3. The V gene is TRBV6-1, the J gene TRBJ1-2; D gene ambiguous. V was clipped by 2 bases and J by 0 bases, with 7 bases between them. Germline CDR1 is MNHNS and CDR2 is SASEGT. The CDR3 has 14 amino acids. The CDR3 sequence is CASSESGSNYGYTF. CDR3 in DNA: TGTGCCAGCAGTGAATCGGGGTCTAACTATGGCTACACCTTC.

This chain links TRBV14 with TRBJ1-2; maybe TRBD1 (5 bases). CDR3 length: 14 amino acids. Germline CDR1 SGHDN, CDR2 FVKESK. Trimming removed 5 bases from V and 8 bases from J, with 18 bases in between. CDR3 in amino acids: CASSTIQGREGYTF. In DNA, the CDR3 is TGTGCCAGCAGCACGATCCAGGGTAGGGAAGGCTACACCTTC.

V usage is TRBV12-3 or TRBV12-4 and J usage is TRBJ2-5; 8 positions match TRBD1. Trimming at V came to 6 bases and at J to 5 bases, leaving 5 bases not matched to a gene. The CDR3 is made up of 13 amino acids. The CDR3 coding sequence is TGTGCCAGCAGGACAGGGGTAGTGGAGACCCAGTACTTC. It translates to CASRTGVVETQYF.

The rearrangement uses TRBV10-1 and TRBJ2-1, with TRBD2 identical over 7 bases. The CDR3 runs to 15 residues. Per the germline V gene, CDR1 is WNHNN and CDR2 is SYGVQD (reference sequence). The ends lost 3 bases at V and 9 bases at J; junction bases unmatched: 11. The chain's CDR3 is CASSDGSSGAIEQFF. In DNA, the CDR3 is TGCGCCAGCAGTGATGGGTCTAGCGGAGCGATTGAGCAGTTCTTC.

This clone was observed a single time. The gene calls are TRBV19 and TRBJ1-1; possibly TRBD1 for D (6 bases). This CDR3 contains 13 residues. Germline V gene data show CDR1 as LNHDA and CDR2 as SQIVND (reference sequence). Deletions cut 9 bases from V and 12 bases from J, with 23 bases between. DNA of the CDR3: TGTGCCAGCAGAGTGGCAGGGGCAGGATCGCCTTTCTTT. Translating gives CASRVAGAGSPFF.